The present T cell receptor beta chain was sequenced within a study of CD8+ T cells in alopecia areata. Study as a whole: For the treated group, dosing was oral tofacitinib at 5 to 10 mg twice daily.

A remark on this clone: No antigen is known for it.

RNA, once extracted, was reverse transcribed into cDNA for use as the sequencing template. Libraries were prepared by immunoSEQ multiplex PCR; TCRdb keeps only in-frame clonotypes and omits some of them. The table records under 200,000 clones, less than 70% of them present only once. General study findings and limits: Elevated clonality characterized lesional scalp relative to normal scalp, particularly in alopecia totalis/universalis.

Trimming removed 1 base from V and 10 bases from J, with 14 bases in between. The germline V gene encodes CDR1 SGHNT and CDR2 YENEEA. This CDR3 is built from 14 residues. Documented treatment: oral pan-JAK inhibitor, 5-10 mg twice daily. The sample here was CD4+ T cells sorted from blood, taken at week 24, from a patient treated with tofacitinib. This receptor was identified in a human donor with alopecia areata. The chain employs TRBV11-3 and TRBJ2-1; the D is unclear. DNA of the CDR3: TGTGCCAGCAGCTTAGGCGAGGTGGTCGAGGAGCAGTTCTTC. The encoded protein is CASSLGEVVEEQFF. The whole variable domain, remainder taken from reference TRBV11-3 and TRBJ2-1, is EAGVVQSPRYKIIEKKQPVAFWCNPISGHNTLYWYLQNLGQGPELLIRYENEEAVDDSQLPKDRFSAERLKGVDSTLKIQPAELGDSAVYLCASSLGEVVEEQFFGPGTRLTVL.